The clone carrying this T cell receptor beta chain was detected only once. What it recognizes is unknown. The data derive from a study of T cell responses to AZD1222 COVID-19 vaccine. Study in general: Pooling of second doses given at about 4 or about 12 weeks was done. Study-wide findings and caveats: Reportedly, close to half of spike-specific TCRs are directed against unmutated variant regions. There were mostly white British donors and more females than males, and clonal diversity was possibly underestimated. Only 5 or 6 people who got AZD1222 tested seropositive at baseline.

Produced via immunoSEQ multiplex PCR; TCRdb's table is partial and in-frame only. The sample contains about 160,000 clones, about nine tenths of which appear only once. The CDR3 is 12 amino acids. Trimming removed 2 bases from V and 6 bases from J, with 7 bases in between. Per the germline V gene, CDR1 is MDHEN and CDR2 is SYDVKM. Source: peripheral blood, taken on day 0 of AZD1222 vaccination. This sequence joins TRBV28 and TRBJ1-2; D is perhaps TRBD1 (5 bases). This receptor was identified in an adult in good health. The CDR3 coding sequence is TGTGCCAGCAGTTTACAGGGTCATGGCTACACCTTC. Amino acid sequence: CASSLQGHGYTF.